This record covers a single TCR beta chain. CDR1 is SGHTS and CDR2 is YDEGEE in the germline V gene. Trimming pared 0 bases from V and 5 bases from J, leaving 11 bases between. CDR3 length equals 14 residues. The data were taken from a study of T cell responses to AZD1222 COVID-19 vaccine. Generated by immunoSEQ multiplex PCR, the TCRdb table keeps only in-frame clones and is missing some. The table lists around 160,000 clones, 75% to 95% of them singletons, with about 1.3% in the top ten. The sequences come from peripheral blood, collected on day 0 of AZD1222 vaccination. The origin of this receptor is an adult in good health. The V and J genes are TRBV5-8 and TRBJ1-1; D is perhaps TRBD1 (6 bases). The CDR3 sequence: CASSLGQGLTEAFF. DNA for the CDR3: TGTGCCAGCAGCTTGGGGCAGGGGCTTACTGAAGCTTTCTTT.